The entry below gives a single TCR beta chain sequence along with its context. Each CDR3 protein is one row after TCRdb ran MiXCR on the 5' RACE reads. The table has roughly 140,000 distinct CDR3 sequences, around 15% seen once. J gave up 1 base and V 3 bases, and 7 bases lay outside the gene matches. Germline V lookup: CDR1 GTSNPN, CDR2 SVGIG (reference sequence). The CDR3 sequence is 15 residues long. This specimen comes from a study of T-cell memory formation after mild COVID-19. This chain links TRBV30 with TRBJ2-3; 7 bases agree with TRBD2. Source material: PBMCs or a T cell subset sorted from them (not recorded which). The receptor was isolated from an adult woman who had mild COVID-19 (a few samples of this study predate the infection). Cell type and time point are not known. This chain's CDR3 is CAWSDSSGGTDTQYF. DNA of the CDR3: TGTGCCTGGAGCGATTCTAGCGGTGGCACAGATACGCAGTATTTT.